This T cell receptor (beta chain) came from a study of T-cell reconstitution after alpha-beta-depleted transplantation in children. Preparation of the TCRbeta library involved a method that used unique molecular identifiers. A single record per CDR3 protein comes from TCRdb applying MiXCR to the PCR reads. The data contain approximately 420,000 distinct CDR3 sequences, under 13% of them singletons. The sequencing used PBMCs from the stem cell graft donor, collected from the stem cell graft. This receptor was taken from a human donor who donated a stem cell graft to a child with acute myeloid leukemia.

The CDR3 sequence is CASSDLGLAGAKNIQYF. The CDR3, as DNA: TGTGCCAGCAGTGACCTTGGACTAGCGGGAGCCAAAAACATTCAGTACTTC. The V gene is TRBV2, the J gene TRBJ2-4; 11 bases map to TRBD2. Germline V gene data show CDR1 as SNHLY and CDR2 as FYNNEI. CDR3 length: 17 residues. V was pared by 3 bases and J by 0 bases, with 4 bases of the junction left unmatched.